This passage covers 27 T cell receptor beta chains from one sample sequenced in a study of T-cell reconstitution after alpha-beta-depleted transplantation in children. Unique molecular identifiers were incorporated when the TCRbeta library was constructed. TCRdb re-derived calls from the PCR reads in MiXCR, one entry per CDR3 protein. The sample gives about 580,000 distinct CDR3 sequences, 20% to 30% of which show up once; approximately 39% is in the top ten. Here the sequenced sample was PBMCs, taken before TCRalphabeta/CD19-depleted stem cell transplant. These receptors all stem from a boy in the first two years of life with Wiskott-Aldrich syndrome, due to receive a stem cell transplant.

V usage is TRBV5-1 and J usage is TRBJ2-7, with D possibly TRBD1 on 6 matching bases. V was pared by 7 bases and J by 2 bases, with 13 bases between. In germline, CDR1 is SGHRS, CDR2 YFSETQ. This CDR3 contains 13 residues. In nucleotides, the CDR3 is TGCGCCAGCGGACAGCACCCCACCTACGAGCAGTACTTC. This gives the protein CASGQHPTYEQYF.

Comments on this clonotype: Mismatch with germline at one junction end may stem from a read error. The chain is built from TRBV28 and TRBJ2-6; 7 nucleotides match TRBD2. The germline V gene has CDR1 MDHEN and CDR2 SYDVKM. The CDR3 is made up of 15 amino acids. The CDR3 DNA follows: TGTGCCAGCGGGGGAGGGAGCTCTGGGGCCAACGGCCTGACTTTC. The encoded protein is CASGGGSSGANGLTF.

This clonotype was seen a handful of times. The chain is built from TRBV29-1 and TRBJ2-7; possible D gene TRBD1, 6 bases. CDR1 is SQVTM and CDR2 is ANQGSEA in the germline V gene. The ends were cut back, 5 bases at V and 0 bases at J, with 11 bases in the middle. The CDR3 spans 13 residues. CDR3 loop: CSVIRGPSYEQYF. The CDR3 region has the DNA TGCAGCGTTATCAGGGGACCCTCCTACGAGCAGTACTTC.

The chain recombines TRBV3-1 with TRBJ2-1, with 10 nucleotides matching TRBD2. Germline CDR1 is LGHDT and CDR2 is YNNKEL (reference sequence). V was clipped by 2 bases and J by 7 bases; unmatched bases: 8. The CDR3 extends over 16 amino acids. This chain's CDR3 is CASSQRSGRALNEQFF. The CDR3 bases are TGTGCCAGCAGCCAACGAAGCGGGAGGGCCTTGAATGAGCAGTTCTTC.

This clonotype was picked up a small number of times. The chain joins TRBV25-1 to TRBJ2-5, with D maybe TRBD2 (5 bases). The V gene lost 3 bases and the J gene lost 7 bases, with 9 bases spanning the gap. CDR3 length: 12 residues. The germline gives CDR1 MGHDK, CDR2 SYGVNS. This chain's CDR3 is CASSDFEGTQYF. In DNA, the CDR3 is TGTGCCAGCAGTGACTTCGAGGGGACCCAGTACTTC.

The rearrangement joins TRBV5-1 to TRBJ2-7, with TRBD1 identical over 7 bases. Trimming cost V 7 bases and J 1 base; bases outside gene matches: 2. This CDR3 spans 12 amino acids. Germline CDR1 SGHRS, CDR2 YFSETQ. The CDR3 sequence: CASGTASYEQYF. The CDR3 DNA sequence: TGCGCCAGCGGGACAGCTTCCTACGAGCAGTACTTC.

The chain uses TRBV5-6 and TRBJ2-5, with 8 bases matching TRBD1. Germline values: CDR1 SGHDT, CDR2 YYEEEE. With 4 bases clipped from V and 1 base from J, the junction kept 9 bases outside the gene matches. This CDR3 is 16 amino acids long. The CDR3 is CASSLPGQGIQETQYF. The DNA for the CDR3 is TGTGCCAGCAGCCTCCCCGGACAGGGAATCCAAGAGACCCAGTACTTC.

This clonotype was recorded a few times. Here the CDR3 DNA reads TGTGCCAGCAGTTATTTTATGAGCTCCTACAATGAGCAGTTCTTC. This gives the protein CASSYFMSSYNEQFF. The rearrangement links TRBV6-5 to TRBJ2-1; D is uncertain. Trimming pared 3 bases from V and 0 bases from J, leaving 9 bases between. CDR1 MNHEY and CDR2 SVGAGI come from the germline V gene. CDR3 length equals 15 residues.

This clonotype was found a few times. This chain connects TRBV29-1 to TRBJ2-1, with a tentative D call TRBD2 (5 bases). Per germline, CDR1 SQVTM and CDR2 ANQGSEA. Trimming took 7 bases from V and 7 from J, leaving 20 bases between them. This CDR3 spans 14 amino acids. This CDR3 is CSACGLKGNNEQFF. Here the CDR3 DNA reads TGCAGCGCCTGCGGGCTTAAAGGGAATAATGAGCAGTTCTTC.

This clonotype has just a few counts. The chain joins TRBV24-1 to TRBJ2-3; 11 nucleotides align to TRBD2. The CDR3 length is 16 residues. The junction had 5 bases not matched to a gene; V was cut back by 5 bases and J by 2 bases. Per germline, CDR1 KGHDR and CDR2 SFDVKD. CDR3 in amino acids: CATSVRSGRATDTQYF. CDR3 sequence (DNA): TGTGCCACCAGTGTCCGTAGCGGGAGGGCCACAGATACGCAGTATTTT.

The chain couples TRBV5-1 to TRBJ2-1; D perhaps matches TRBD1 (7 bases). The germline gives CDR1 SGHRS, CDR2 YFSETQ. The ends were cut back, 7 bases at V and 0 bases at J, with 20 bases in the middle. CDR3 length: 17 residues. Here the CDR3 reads CASQGGRDSSSYNEQFF. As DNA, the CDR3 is TGCGCCAGCCAGGGGGGACGAGACTCGAGCTCCTACAATGAGCAGTTCTTC.

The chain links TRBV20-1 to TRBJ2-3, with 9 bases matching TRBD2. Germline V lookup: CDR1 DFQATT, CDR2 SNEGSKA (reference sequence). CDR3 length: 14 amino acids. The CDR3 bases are TGCGGCGCGGGGGGGACAGTGCTTGAGAGGACGCAGTATTTT. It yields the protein CGAGGTVLERTQYF.

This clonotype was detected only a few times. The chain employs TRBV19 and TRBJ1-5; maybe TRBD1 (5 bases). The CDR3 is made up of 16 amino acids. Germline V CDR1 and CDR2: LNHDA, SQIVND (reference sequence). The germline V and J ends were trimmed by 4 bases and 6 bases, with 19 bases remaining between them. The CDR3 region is CASSRKETAYSQPQHF. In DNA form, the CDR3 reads TGTGCCAGTAGTAGAAAGGAGACAGCCTACTCTCAGCCCCAGCATTTT.

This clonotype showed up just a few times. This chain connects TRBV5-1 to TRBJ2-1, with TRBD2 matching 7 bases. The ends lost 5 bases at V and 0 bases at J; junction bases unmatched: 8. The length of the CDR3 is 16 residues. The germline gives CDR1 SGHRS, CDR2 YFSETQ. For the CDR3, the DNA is TGCGCCAGCAGTTCTAGCGGCCTCAGCTCCTACAATGAGCAGTTCTTC. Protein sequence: CASSSSGLSSYNEQFF.

CDR3 DNA: TGTGCCAGCAGACAGGGGGCAAATTTTCAGCCCCAGCATTTT. Its protein is CASRQGANFQPQHF. J is TRBJ1-5 and V is TRBV27, with 9 positions matching TRBD1. This CDR3 region has 14 residues. Germline lookup yields CDR1 MNHEY and CDR2 SMNVEV (reference sequence). V was pared by 6 bases and J by 6 bases, with 6 bases of the junction left unmatched.

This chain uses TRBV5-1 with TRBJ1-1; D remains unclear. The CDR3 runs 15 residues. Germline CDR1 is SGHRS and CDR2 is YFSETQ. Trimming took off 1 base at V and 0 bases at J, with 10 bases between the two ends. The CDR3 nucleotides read TGCGCCAGCAGCTTGTGGGCGGGAGTGAACACTGAAGCTTTCTTT. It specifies CASSLWAGVNTEAFF.

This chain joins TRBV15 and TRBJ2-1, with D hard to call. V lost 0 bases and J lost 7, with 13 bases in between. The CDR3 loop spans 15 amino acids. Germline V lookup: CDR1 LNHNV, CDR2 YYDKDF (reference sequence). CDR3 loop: CATSRDSTPENEQFF. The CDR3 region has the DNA TGTGCCACCAGCAGAGATAGTACCCCCGAGAATGAGCAGTTCTTC.

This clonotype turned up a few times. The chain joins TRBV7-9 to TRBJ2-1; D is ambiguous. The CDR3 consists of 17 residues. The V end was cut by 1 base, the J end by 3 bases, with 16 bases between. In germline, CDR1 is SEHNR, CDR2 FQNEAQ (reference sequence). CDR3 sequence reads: CASSLGRSSWYYNEQFF. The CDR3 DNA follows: TGTGCCAGCAGCTTAGGCAGAAGCAGTTGGTACTACAATGAGCAGTTCTTC.

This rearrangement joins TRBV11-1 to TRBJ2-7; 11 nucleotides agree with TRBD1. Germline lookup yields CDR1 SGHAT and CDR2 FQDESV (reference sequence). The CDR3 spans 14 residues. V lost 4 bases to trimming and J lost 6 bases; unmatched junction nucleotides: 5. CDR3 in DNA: TGTGCCAGCAGCTCCGAGGACAGGGGGCGCGAGCAGTACTTC. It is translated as CASSSEDRGREQYF.

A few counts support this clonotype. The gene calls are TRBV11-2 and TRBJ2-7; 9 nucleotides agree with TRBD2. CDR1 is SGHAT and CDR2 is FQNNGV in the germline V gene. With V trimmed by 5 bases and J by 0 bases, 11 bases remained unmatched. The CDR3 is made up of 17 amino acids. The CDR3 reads CASSPISGSPSSYEQYF. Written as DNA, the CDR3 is TGTGCCAGCAGCCCCATTAGCGGGAGTCCCTCCTCCTACGAGCAGTACTTC.

CDR3 in DNA: TGCAGTGCTAGCCAGGGACGCTACGAGCAGTACTTC. As protein: CSASQGRYEQYF. This chain connects TRBV20-1 to TRBJ2-7, with D perhaps matching TRBD1 or TRBD2 (5 bases each). Trimming left V 3 bases short and J 3 bases short, with 9 bases between. The CDR3 is 12 amino acids. Germline V gene sequence: CDR1 DFQATT, CDR2 SNEGSKA (reference sequence).

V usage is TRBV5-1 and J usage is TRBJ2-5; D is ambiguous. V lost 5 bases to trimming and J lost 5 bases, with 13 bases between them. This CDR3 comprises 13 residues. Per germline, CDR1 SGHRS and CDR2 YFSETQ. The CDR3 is CASSPYGRETQYF. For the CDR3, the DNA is TGCGCCAGCAGTCCCTATGGTAGGGAGACCCAGTACTTC.

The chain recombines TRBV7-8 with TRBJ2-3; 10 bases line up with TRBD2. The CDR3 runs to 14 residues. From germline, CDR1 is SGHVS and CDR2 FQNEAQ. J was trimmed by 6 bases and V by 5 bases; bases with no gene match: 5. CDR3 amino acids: CASSPAGGNDTQYF. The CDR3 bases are TGTGCCAGCAGCCCAGCGGGAGGGAATGATACGCAGTATTTT.

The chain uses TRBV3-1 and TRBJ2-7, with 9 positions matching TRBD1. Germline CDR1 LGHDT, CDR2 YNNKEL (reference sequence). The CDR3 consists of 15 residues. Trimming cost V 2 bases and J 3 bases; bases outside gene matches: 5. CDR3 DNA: TGTGCCAGCAGCCAAACGGACAGGGGCCTCTACGAGCAGTACTTC. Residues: CASSQTDRGLYEQYF.

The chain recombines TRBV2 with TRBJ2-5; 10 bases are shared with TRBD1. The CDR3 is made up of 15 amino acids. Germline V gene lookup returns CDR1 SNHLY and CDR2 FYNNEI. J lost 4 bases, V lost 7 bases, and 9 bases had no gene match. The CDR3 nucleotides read TGTGCCAGCAAGGCAGAGACAGGGGGCGTAGAGACCCAGTACTTC. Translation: CASKAETGGVETQYF.

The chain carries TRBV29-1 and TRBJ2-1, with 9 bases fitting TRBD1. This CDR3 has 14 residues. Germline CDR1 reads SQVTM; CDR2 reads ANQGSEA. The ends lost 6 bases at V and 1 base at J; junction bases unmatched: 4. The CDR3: CSVVDRGSYNEQFF. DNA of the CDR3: TGCAGCGTCGTGGACAGGGGTTCCTACAATGAGCAGTTCTTC.

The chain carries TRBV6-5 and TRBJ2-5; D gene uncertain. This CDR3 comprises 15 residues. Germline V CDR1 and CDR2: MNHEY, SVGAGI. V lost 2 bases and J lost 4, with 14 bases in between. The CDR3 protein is CASSYGRRVGETQYF. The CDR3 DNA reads TGTGCCAGCAGTTACGGACGTCGTGTAGGAGAGACCCAGTACTTC.